This note documents a single T cell receptor beta chain sequence. The entry originates in a study of blood T cell repertoires in COVID-19. Looking at the study overall: Researchers got acute and convalescent COVID-19 samples from the United States, Italy and Spain.

Participants were aged roughly 18 to 100 years from approximately 23 US areas. Membership in each cohort depended on participant-reported clinical history. In germline, CDR1 is MNHEY, CDR2 SVGAGI. The CDR3 runs 16 residues. Trimming took 0 bases from V and 1 from J, leaving 12 bases between them. In the original analysis: Reference gene primers were amplified, and this amplification served to estimate nucleated cell counts. The data were produced by immunoSEQ multiplex PCR, yet TCRdb's version contains in-frame clones alone and is incomplete. The DNA gave D and trimming, while V, J and clone size come from that table. The sample lists about 220,000 clones, approximately 90% seen once, with roughly 2.3% in the top ten.

Sequencing was carried out using PBMCs or T cells enriched from blood (not recorded which). The gene calls are TRBV6-5 and TRBJ1-1; a weak D match, TRBD1 (6 bases). The clonotype was recovered from a woman between 35 and 50 years old with acute COVID-19. DNA of the CDR3: TGTGCCAGCAGTTACTCCATCCAAGGGGGGAACACTGAAGCTTTCTTT. Translated: CASSYSIQGGNTEAFF.